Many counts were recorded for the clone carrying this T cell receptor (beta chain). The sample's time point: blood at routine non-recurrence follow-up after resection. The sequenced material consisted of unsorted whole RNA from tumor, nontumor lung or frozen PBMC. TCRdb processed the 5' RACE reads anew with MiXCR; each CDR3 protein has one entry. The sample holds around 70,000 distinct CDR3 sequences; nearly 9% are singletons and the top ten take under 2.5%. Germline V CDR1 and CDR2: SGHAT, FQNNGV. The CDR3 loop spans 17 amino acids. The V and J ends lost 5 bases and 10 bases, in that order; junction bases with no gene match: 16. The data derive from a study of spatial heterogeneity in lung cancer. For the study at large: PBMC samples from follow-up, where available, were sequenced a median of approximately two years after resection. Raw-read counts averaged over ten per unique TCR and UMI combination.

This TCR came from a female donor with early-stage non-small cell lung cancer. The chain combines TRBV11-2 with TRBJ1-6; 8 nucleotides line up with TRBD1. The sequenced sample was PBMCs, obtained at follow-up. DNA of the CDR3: TGTGCCAGCAGCAAGACAGGGGAGCAACCGTGGGGGTCACCCCTCCACTTT. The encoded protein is CASSKTGEQPWGSPLHF.